The table lists the clone carrying this T cell receptor (beta chain) with a few counts. No antigen is known for it. CDR3 size: 14 residues. From germline, CDR1 is SNHLY and CDR2 FYNNEI. Trimming left V 6 bases short and J 1 base short, with 13 bases between. This table comes from immunoSEQ multiplex PCR, and its TCRdb copy is limited to in-frame clones, with some not included. This sample has about 30,000 clones; roughly four fifths occur once, and the top ten carry around 0.9%. The data originate from a study of T cells in narcolepsy. Across the whole study: Enrolled donors included narcolepsy type 1 or type 2 patients and healthy controls. Notes on the study in general: Reportedly, autoreactive clonotypes were serially detected in patients' blood but not controls'. Autoreactive clone sequences were missing from some blood memory CD4+ repertoires.

The sequenced sample was CD45RA- memory CD4+ T cells from PBMCs. The TCR originated in a human donor with narcolepsy. This sequence joins TRBV2 and TRBJ2-7, with D maybe TRBD1 (5 bases). The CDR3 region has the DNA TGTGCCAGCAGCATTATAGACAGTTCCTACGAGCAGTACTTC. This translates into CASSIIDSSYEQYF.